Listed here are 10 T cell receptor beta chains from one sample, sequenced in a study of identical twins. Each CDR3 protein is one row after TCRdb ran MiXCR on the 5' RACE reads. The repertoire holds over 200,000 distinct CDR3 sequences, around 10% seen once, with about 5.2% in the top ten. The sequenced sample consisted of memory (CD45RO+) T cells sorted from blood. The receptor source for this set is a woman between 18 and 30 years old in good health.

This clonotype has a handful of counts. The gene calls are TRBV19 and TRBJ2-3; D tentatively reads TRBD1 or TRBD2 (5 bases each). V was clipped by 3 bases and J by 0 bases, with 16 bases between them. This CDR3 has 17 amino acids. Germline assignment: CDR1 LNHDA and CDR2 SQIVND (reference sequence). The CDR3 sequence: CASSILHQGRSTDTQYF. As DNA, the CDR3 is TGTGCCAGTAGTATCCTCCACCAGGGACGGAGCACAGATACGCAGTATTTT.

The DNA for the CDR3 is TGCAGTGTCGGGACTAGCGGCGCGACAGATACGCAGTATTTT. This codes for CSVGTSGATDTQYF. The chain links TRBV20-1 to TRBJ2-3; 11 positions agree with TRBD2. J lost 3 bases, V lost 7 bases, and 6 bases had no gene match. CDR1 is DFQATT, CDR2 SNEGSKA, per germline (reference sequence). The CDR3 sequence is 14 residues long.

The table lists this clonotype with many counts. The CDR3 protein is CASSSYDRRQYF. In DNA form, the CDR3 reads TGCGCCAGCAGCTCTTACGACCGGAGGCAGTACTTC. The J gene is TRBJ2-7, the V gene TRBV5-1; D uncertain. Germline loops: CDR1 SGHRS, CDR2 YFSETQ. Trimming left V 3 bases short and J 9 bases short, with 13 bases between. The CDR3 totals 12 residues. The full variable domain, in which reference TRBV5-1 and TRBJ2-7 provide the parts outside the CDR3, is KAGVTQTPRYLIKTRGQQVTLSCSPISGHRSVSWYQQTPGQGLQFLFEYFSETQRNKGNFPGRFSGRQFSNSRSEMNVSTLELGDSALYLCASSSYDRRQYFGPGTRLTVT.

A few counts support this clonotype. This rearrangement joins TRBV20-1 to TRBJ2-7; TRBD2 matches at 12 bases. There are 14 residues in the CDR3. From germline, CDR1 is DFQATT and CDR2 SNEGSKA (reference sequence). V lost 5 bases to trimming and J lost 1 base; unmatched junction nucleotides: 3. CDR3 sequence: CSASGLAGSYEQYF. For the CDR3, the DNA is TGCAGTGCTTCGGGACTAGCGGGTTCCTACGAGCAGTACTTC.

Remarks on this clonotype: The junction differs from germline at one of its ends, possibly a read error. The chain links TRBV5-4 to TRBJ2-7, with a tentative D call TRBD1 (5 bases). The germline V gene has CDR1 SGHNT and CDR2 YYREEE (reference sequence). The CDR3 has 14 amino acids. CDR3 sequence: CATSLWQGANEQYF. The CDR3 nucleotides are TGTGCCACCAGCTTGTGGCAGGGTGCCAACGAGCAGTACTTC. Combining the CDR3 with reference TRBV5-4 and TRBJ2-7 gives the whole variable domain ETGVTQSPTHLIKTRGQQVTLRCSSQSGHNTVSWYQQALGQGPQFIFQYYREEENGRGNFPPRFSGLQFPNYSSELNVNALELDDSALYLCATSLWQGANEQYFGPGTRLTVT.

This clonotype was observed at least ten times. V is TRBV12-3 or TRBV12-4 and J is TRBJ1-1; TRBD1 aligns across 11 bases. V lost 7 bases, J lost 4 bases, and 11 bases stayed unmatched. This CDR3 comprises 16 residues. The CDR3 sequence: CASTSGGQGGGTEAFF. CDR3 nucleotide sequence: TGTGCCAGCACCTCGGGGGGACAGGGGGGAGGCACTGAAGCTTTCTTT.

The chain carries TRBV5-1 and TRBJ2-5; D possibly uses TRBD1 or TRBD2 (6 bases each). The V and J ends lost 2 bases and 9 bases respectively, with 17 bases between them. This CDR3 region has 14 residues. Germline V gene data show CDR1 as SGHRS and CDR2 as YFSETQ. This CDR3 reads CASSFERGVEAQYF. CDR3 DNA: TGCGCCAGCAGCTTCGAAAGGGGGGTCGAGGCCCAGTACTTC.

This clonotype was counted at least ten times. CDR3 DNA sequence: TGTGCCACCAGCAGGGGAAGAGGGGATCGAGAGACCCAGTACTTC. Translated: CATSRGRGDRETQYF. This sequence joins TRBV15 and TRBJ2-5, with D perhaps given as TRBD1 or TRBD2 (5 bases each). In germline, CDR1 is LNHNV, CDR2 YYDKDF (reference sequence). The CDR3 extends over 15 amino acids. Trimming left V 3 bases short and J 4 bases short, with 15 bases between. The full variable domain, with the rest looked up from reference TRBV15 and TRBJ2-5, is DAMVIQNPRYQVTQFGKPVTLSCSQTLNHNVMYWYQQKSSQAPKLLFHYYDKDFNNEADTPDNFQSRRPNTSFCFLDIRSPGLGDTAMYLCATSRGRGDRETQYFGPGTRLLVL.

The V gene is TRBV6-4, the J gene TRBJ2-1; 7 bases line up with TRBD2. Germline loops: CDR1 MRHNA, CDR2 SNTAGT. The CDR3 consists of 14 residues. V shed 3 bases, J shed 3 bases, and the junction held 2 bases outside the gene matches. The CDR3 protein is CASSEAGDYNEQFF. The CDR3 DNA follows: TGTGCCAGCAGTGAGGCGGGAGACTACAATGAGCAGTTCTTC.

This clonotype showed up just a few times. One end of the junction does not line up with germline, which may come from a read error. The CDR3 DNA is TGTGCCAGCACCCGGTGGGCAGACTACACTGAAGTTTTCTTT. Translating gives CASTRWADYTEVFF. This chain uses TRBV12-3 or TRBV12-4 with TRBJ1-1; no firm D call. The CDR3 runs to 14 residues.